This T cell receptor beta chain was retrieved from a study of blood T cell repertoires in COVID-19. For the study at large: Samples taken during acute and convalescent COVID-19 were collected in the United States, Italy and Spain. T cells, B-cell-depleted T cells, or PBMCs provided the cDNA or gDNA that served as material.

Per germline, CDR1 SGHAT and CDR2 FQNNGV. Trimming removed 4 bases from V and 0 bases from J, with 3 bases in between. This CDR3 is built from 12 residues. As processed by the authors: Amplification from reference gene primers served as the basis for estimated nucleated cell counts. Only in-frame clones appear in the TCRdb table, and some are missing; sequencing was by immunoSEQ multiplex PCR. For V, J and clone size, that table is used; D and trimming come from the DNA. The sample records roughly 130,000 clones, more than 75% being singletons. Sequencing was done on a sample of peripheral blood. This chain links TRBV11-2 with TRBJ2-5; D gene ambiguous. This receptor was obtained from a man aged 50 to 59 with active COVID-19. CDR3 loop: CASSSYQETQYF. For the CDR3, the DNA is TGTGCCAGCAGCTCGTACCAAGAGACCCAGTACTTC.